Listed below are T cell receptor beta chains from one sample, sequenced in a study of cytotoxic CD8 clonotypes in ibrutinib-treated CLL. Profiled with immunoSEQ multiplex PCR; TCRdb holds only in-frame clones, not every one. The sample records around 26,000 clones, more than 65% being singletons. The source material was PBMCs, sampled after 12 months of ibrutinib treatment. The receptors originated from a human donor with chronic lymphocytic leukemia. Each CDR3 is given without its conserved first and last residue. A D gene is named only where the DNA matches it firmly.

CDR3 length: 11
D gene: NA
V gene: TRBV19
CDR3 protein: ASSTSSKETQY

CDR3 length: 12
D gene: NA
V gene: TRBV7-6
CDR3 protein: ASSLGTGNQPQH

CDR3 length: 11
D gene: NA
V gene: TRBV7-3
CDR3 protein: ASSLRGHTEAF

CDR3 length: 11
D gene: NA
V gene: TRBV28
CDR3 protein: ASSLGQQGGQF

CDR3 length: 14
D gene: NA
V gene: TRBV14
CDR3 protein: ASSPSLGGRGNTIY

CDR3 length: 13
D gene: NA
V gene: TRBV18
CDR3 protein: ASSGTGPLGLEQY

CDR3 length: 15
D gene: NA
V gene: TRBV28
CDR3 protein: ATIASGEGGQNYGYT

CDR3 length: 11
D gene: NA
V gene: TRBV29-1
CDR3 protein: SVEGGGKETQY

CDR3 length: 14
D gene: NA
V gene: TRBV28
CDR3 protein: ASSSFRDNLSYEQY

CDR3 length: 13
D gene: TRBD1
V gene: TRBV5-6
CDR3 protein: ASSELQGAGEKLF

CDR3 length: 14
D gene: TRBD2
V gene: TRBV6-6
CDR3 protein: ASSYAAGGPAGEQF

CDR3 length: 14
D gene: NA
V gene: TRBV5-1
CDR3 protein: ATLGGRRSPNTEAF

CDR3 length: 13
D gene: TRBD1
V gene: TRBV30
CDR3 protein: AWSPGTADTDTQY

CDR3 length: 13
D gene: NA
V gene: TRBV27
CDR3 protein: ASSRDGSSYNEQF

CDR3 length: 10
D gene: NA
V gene: TRBV7-6
CDR3 protein: ASSTDRTEQF

CDR3 length: 12
D gene: NA
V gene: TRBV28
CDR3 protein: ASWPWQSNQPQH

CDR3 length: 13
D gene: TRBD1
V gene: TRBV9
CDR3 protein: ASSGRTGGLVEQF

CDR3 length: 11
D gene: NA
V gene: TRBV18
CDR3 protein: ASSPTSLGEQY

CDR3 length: 13
D gene: NA
V gene: TRBV6-1
CDR3 protein: ASSGSLIAQNIQY

CDR3 length: 12
D gene: TRBD1
V gene: TRBV19
CDR3 protein: ATLDRDNTGELF

CDR3 length: 11
D gene: NA
V gene: TRBV28
CDR3 protein: ASSTQGSYEQY

CDR3 length: 12
D gene: TRBD1
V gene: TRBV19
CDR3 protein: ASRTGTGNSPLH

CDR3 length: 12
D gene: NA
V gene: TRBV9
CDR3 protein: ASSVEGAYTEAF

CDR3 length: 9
D gene: NA
V gene: TRBV6-1
CDR3 protein: ASRGINEQY

CDR3 length: 14
D gene: NA
V gene: TRBV5-1
CDR3 protein: ASSLHGVDANEKLF

CDR3 length: 12
D gene: NA
V gene: TRBV25-1
CDR3 protein: ASSESGGSYEQY

CDR3 length: 11
D gene: TRBD1
V gene: TRBV5-6
CDR3 protein: ASSLQGATEAF

CDR3 length: 13
D gene: TRBD2
V gene: TRBV7-2
CDR3 protein: ASTSVSGGVYEQY

CDR3 length: 14
D gene: NA
V gene: TRBV7-2
CDR3 protein: ASSLVWGIRNTEAF

CDR3 length: 13
D gene: TRBD1
V gene: TRBV19
CDR3 protein: ASSGQGAIEDTQY

CDR3 length: 13
D gene: NA
V gene: TRBV7-7
CDR3 protein: ASSKMDGSSYEQY

CDR3 length: 13
D gene: NA
V gene: TRBV28
CDR3 protein: ASSPTRTANTEAF

CDR3 length: 12
D gene: NA
V gene: TRBV19
CDR3 protein: ASSSTGTPYEQY

CDR3 length: 14
D gene: NA
V gene: TRBV30
CDR3 protein: AWSMGDTSYNSPLH

CDR3 length: 13
D gene: NA
V gene: TRBV28
CDR3 protein: ASRTAGRVETEAF

CDR3 length: 14
D gene: NA
V gene: TRBV5-1
CDR3 protein: ASSPYVRTSTDTQY

CDR3 length: 17
D gene: NA
V gene: TRBV4-3
CDR3 protein: ASSQEATPRSISGNTIY

CDR3 length: 11
D gene: TRBD1
V gene: TRBV2
CDR3 protein: ASKGTGWYEQY

CDR3 length: 15
D gene: NA
V gene: TRBV9
CDR3 protein: ASSPRTGRSSYNEQF

CDR3 length: 9
D gene: NA
V gene: TRBV6-1
CDR3 protein: ASSDWYEQY

CDR3 length: 12
D gene: TRBD1
V gene: TRBV7-9
CDR3 protein: ASSSQGKNTEAF

CDR3 length: 10
D gene: NA
V gene: TRBV2
CDR3 protein: AKSRSTDTQY

CDR3 length: 13
D gene: TRBD1
V gene: TRBV2
CDR3 protein: ASRRDRASNQPQH

CDR3 length: 13
D gene: TRBD1
V gene: TRBV6-1
CDR3 protein: ASSEVGGRGRPQH

CDR3 length: 13
D gene: NA
V gene: TRBV13
CDR3 protein: ASSLTSGRSEKLF

CDR3 length: 12
D gene: NA
V gene: TRBV6-1
CDR3 protein: ASTPGRAGYGYT

CDR3 length: 13
D gene: TRBD1
V gene: TRBV15
CDR3 protein: ATSRDLTGDEKLF

CDR3 length: 14
D gene: NA
V gene: TRBV19
CDR3 protein: ASRSLPVRGLQPQH

CDR3 length: 13
D gene: TRBD1
V gene: TRBV19
CDR3 protein: ASSMTGTFNQPQH

CDR3 length: 14
D gene: TRBD1
V gene: TRBV5-6
CDR3 protein: ASSYRDRGFGYEQY

CDR3 length: 11
D gene: NA
V gene: TRBV30
CDR3 protein: AWNGRSDQPQH

CDR3 length: 17
D gene: NA
V gene: TRBV5-1
CDR3 protein: ASSLAPAGHQSSYNEQF

CDR3 length: 13
D gene: NA
V gene: TRBV13
CDR3 protein: ASSDGGSTNEKLF

CDR3 length: 9
D gene: TRBD1
V gene: TRBV30
CDR3 protein: AWSGQGPQH

CDR3 length: 13
D gene: NA
V gene: TRBV6-6
CDR3 protein: ASSYGSGGRDGYT